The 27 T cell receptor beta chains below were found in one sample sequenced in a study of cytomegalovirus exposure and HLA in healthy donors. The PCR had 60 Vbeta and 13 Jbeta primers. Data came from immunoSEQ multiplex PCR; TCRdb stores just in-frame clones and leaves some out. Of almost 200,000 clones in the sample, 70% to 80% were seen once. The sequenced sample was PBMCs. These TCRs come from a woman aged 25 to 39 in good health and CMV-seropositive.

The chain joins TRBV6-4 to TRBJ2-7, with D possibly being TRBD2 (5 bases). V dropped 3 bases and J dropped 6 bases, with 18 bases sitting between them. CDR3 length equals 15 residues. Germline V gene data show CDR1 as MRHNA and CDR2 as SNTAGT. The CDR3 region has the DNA TGTGCCAGCAGTGAAGGCATAGCGAGGAGTAGCGAGCAGTACTTC. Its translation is CASSEGIARSSEQYF.

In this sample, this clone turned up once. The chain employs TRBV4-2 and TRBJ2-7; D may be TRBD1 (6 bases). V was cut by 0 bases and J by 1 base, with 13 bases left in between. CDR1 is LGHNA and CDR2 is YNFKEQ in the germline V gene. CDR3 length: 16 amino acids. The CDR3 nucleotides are TGTGCCAGCAGCCAAGACTCAGCCAGGGGATCCTACGAGCAGTACTTC. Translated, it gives CASSQDSARGSYEQYF.

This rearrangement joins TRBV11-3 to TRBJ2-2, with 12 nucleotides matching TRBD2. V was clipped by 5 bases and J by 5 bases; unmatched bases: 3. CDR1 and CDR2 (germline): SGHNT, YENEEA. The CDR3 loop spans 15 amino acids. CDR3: CASSPGLAGTGELFF. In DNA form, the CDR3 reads TGTGCCAGCAGCCCGGGACTAGCGGGTACCGGGGAGCTGTTTTTT.

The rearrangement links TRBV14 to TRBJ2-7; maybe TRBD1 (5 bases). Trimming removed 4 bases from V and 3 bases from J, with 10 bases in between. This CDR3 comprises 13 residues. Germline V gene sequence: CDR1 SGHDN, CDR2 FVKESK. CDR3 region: CASSLGQGYEQYF. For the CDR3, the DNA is TGTGCCAGCAGCCTCGGGCAGGGCTACGAGCAGTACTTC. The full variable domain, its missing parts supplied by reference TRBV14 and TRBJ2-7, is EAGVTQFPSHSVIEKGQTVTLRCDPISGHDNLYWYRRVMGKEIKFLLHFVKESKQDESGMPNNRFLAERTGGTYSTLKVQPAELEDSGVYFCASSLGQGYEQYFGPGTRLTVT.

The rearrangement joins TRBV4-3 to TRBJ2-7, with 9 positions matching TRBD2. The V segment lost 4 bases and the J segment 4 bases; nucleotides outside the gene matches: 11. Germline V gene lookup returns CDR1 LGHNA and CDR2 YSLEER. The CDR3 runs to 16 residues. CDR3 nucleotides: TGCGCCAGCAGCCTTTCTAGCGGGGAGACGCCATACGAGCAGTACTTC. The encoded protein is CASSLSSGETPYEQYF.

The CDR3 protein is CAWSAWTDYEQYF. The CDR3 bases are TGTGCCTGGAGTGCCTGGACAGACTACGAGCAGTACTTC. V and J are TRBV30 and TRBJ2-7; maybe TRBD1 (6 bases). CDR1 is GTSNPN, CDR2 SVGIG, per germline (reference sequence). The CDR3 length is 13 residues. Trimming pared 1 base from V and 3 bases from J, leaving 10 bases between.

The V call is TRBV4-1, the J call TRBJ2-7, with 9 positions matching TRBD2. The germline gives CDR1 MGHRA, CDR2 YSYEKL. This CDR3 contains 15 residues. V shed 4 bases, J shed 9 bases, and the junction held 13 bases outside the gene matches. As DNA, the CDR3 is TGCGCCAGCAGCCCGTGGAGCGGGAGGACGATGGGGCAGTACTTC. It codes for CASSPWSGRTMGQYF.

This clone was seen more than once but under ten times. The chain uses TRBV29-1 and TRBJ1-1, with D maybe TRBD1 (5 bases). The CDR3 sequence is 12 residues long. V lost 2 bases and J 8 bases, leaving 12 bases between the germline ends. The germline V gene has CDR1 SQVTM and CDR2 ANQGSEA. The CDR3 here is CSVEKGDSEAFF. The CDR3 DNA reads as TGCAGCGTTGAAAAGGGCGACAGCGAAGCTTTCTTT.

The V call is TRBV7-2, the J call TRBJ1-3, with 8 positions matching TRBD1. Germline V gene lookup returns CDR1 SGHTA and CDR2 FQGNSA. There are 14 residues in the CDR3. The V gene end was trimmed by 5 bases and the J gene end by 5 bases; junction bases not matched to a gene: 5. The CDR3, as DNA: TGTGCCAGCAGCCAGGGGGCAGGGCGAAACACCATATATTTT. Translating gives CASSQGAGRNTIYF.

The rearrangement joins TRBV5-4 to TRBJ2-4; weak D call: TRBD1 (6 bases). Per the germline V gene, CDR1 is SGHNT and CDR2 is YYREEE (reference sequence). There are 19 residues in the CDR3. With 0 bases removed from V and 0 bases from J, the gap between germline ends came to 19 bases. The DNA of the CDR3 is TGTGCCAGCAGCTTGGAAGTCAGGGGCCGAGGGATAGCCAAAAACATTCAGTACTTC. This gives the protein CASSLEVRGRGIAKNIQYF.

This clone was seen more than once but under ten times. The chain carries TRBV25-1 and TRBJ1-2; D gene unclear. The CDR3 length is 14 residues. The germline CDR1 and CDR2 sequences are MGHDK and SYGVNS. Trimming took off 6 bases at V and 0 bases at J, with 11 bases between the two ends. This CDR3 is CASSADMANYGYTF. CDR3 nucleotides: TGTGCCAGCAGCGCCGACATGGCTAACTATGGCTACACCTTC.

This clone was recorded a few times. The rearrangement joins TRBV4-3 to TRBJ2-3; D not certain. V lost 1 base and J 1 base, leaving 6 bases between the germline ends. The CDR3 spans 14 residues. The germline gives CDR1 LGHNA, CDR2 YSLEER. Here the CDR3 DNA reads TGCGCCAGCAGCCAAGCCTTCGGCACAGATACGCAGTATTTT. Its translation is CASSQAFGTDTQYF.

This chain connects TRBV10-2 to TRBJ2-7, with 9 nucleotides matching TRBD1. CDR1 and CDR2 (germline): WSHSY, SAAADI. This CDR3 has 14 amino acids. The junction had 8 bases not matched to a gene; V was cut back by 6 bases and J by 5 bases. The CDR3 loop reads CASRPGTGPHEQYF. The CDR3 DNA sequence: TGCGCCAGCAGGCCCGGGACAGGGCCCCACGAGCAGTACTTC.

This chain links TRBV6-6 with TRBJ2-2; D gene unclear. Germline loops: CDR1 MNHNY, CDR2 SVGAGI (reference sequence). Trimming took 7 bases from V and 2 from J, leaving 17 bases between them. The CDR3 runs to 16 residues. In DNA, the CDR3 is TGTGCCAGCATGTTAGGCGGTCTGATAAACACCGGGGAGCTGTTTTTT. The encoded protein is CASMLGGLINTGELFF.

The DNA of the CDR3 is TGCAGCGTTGGGGGACTAGCGGGCGAAATGGATGAGCAGTTCTTC. Residues: CSVGGLAGEMDEQFF. V gene TRBV29-1 combines with J gene TRBJ2-1, with TRBD2 identical over 12 bases. The CDR3 is made up of 15 amino acids. V dropped 4 bases and J dropped 8; count of bases not matched to a gene: 9. The germline gives CDR1 SQVTM, CDR2 ANQGSEA.

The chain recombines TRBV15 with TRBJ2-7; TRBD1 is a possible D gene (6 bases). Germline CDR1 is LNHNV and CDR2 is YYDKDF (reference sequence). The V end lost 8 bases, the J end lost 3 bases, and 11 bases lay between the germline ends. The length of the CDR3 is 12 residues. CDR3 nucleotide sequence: TGTGCCACCGGGACATCGATCTACGAGCAGTACTTC. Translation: CATGTSIYEQYF.

The CDR3, as DNA: TGTGCCAGCAGCTCCCGGGAACATGGGAGTTCCTACGAGCAGTACTTC. Translating gives CASSSREHGSSYEQYF. The V gene is TRBV5-4, the J gene TRBJ2-7; TRBD2 is a possible D gene (5 bases). The CDR3 consists of 16 residues. Looked up from germline, CDR1 is SGHNT and CDR2 is YYREEE (reference sequence). V gave up 3 bases and J gave up 1 base, with 17 bases separating them.

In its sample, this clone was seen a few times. The CDR3 DNA reads TGCGCCAGCAGCCAAGGTCCGTCGACTAGCGGCTACGAGCAGTACTTC. It translates to CASSQGPSTSGYEQYF. This chain links TRBV4-3 with TRBJ2-7; the match to TRBD2 covers 9 bases. Germline trimming cut 1 base from V and 3 bases from J; bases unmatched to any gene: 7. The germline CDR1 and CDR2 sequences are LGHNA and YSLEER. The CDR3 loop spans 16 amino acids.

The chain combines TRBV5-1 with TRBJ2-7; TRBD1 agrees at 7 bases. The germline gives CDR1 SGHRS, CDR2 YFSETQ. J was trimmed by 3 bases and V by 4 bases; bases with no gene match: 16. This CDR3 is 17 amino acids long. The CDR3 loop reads CASSPDRAPHPNYEQYF. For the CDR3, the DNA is TGCGCCAGCAGCCCCGACAGGGCTCCCCACCCAAACTACGAGCAGTACTTC.

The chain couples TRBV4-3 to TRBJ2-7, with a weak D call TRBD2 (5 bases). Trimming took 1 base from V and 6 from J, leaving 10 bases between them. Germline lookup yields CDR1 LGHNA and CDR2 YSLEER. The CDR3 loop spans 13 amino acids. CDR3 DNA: TGCGCCAGCAGCCAAGGATCGGGGAGCGAGCAGTACTTC. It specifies CASSQGSGSEQYF.

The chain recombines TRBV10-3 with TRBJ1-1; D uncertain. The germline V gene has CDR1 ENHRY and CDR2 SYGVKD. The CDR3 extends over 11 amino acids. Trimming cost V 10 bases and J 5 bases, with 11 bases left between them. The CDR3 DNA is TGTGCCACTTTGAGGGATACTGAAGCTTTCTTT. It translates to CATLRDTEAFF.

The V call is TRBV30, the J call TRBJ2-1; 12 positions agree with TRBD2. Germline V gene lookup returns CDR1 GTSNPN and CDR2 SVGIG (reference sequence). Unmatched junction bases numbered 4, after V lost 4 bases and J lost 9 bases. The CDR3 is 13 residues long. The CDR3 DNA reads TGTGCCTGGACGGGACTAGCGGGTTCTGAGCAGTTCTTC. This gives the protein CAWTGLAGSEQFF. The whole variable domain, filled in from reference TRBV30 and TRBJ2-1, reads SQTIHQWPATLVQPVGSPLSLECTVEGTSNPNLYWYRQAAGRGLQLLFYSVGIGQISSEVPQNLSASRPQDRQFILSSKKLLLSDSGFYLCAWTGLAGSEQFFGPGTRLTVL.

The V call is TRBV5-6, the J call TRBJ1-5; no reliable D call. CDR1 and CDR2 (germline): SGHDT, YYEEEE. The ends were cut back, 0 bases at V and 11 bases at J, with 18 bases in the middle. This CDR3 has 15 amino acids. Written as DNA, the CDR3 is TGTGCCAGCAGCTTGGGGGGTGGTCTCCCGAGGGCCCAGCATTTT. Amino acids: CASSLGGGLPRAQHF.

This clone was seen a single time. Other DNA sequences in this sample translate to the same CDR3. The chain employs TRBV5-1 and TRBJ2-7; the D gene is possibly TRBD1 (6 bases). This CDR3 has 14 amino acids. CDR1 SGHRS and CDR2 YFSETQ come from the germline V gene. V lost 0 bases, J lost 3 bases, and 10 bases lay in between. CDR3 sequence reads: CASSLAGGGYEQYF. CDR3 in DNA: TGCGCCAGCAGCTTGGCTGGGGGCGGCTACGAGCAGTACTTC.

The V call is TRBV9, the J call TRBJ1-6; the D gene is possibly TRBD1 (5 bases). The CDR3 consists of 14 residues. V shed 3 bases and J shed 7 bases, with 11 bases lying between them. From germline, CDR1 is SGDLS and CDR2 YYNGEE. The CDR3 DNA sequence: TGTGCCAGCAGCGCGCAGGGTCCAAATTCACCCCTCCACTTT. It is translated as CASSAQGPNSPLHF.

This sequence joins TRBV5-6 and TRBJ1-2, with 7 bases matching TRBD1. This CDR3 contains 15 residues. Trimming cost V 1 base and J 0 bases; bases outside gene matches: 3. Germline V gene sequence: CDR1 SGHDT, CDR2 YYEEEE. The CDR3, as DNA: TGTGCCAGCAGCTTGACAGGGGCGACTAACTATGGCTACACCTTC. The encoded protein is CASSLTGATNYGYTF.

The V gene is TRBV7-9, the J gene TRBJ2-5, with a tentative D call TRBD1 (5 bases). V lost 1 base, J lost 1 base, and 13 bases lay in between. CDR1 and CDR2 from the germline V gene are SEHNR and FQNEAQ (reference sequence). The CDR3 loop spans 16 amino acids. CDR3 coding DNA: TGTGCCAGCAGCTTAGGGTCAGGGCCCCGCCAAGAGACCCAGTACTTC. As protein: CASSLGSGPRQETQYF.